This passage covers 27 T cell receptor beta chains from one sample sequenced in a study of T cells in Graves' hyperthyroidism and ophthalmopathy. Using RNA transcripts as the source, TCR beta CDR3 regions were amplified. The primer set for the first-round RT-PCR of the TCR CDR3 was HTBI. TCRdb passed the multiplex PCR reads through MiXCR, listing each CDR3 protein once. The sample includes around 300,000 distinct CDR3 sequences, about 15% seen only once; the top ten take around 23%. Sequencing used blood. All receptors derive from a woman in her thirties with Graves' hyperthyroidism.

This clonotype was found many times. The chain carries TRBV2 and TRBJ1-1; D is unresolved. The CDR3 loop spans 13 amino acids. CDR1 is SNHLY and CDR2 is FYNNEI in the germline V gene. CDR3 nucleotides: TGTGCATGCACCCTCACAGAGAACACTGAAGCTTTCTTT. Translating gives CACTLTENTEAFF.

This clonotype was observed a handful of times. V is TRBV18 and J is TRBJ2-1, with unresolved D. Looked up from germline, CDR1 is KGHSH and CDR2 is LQKENI. The CDR3 runs to 16 residues. V was shortened by 1 base and J by 1 base, with 11 bases between the two germline ends. CDR3 sequence (DNA): TGTGCCAGCTCACCACTAGAATATCTGTCCTACAATGAGCAGTTCTTC. It encodes CASSPLEYLSYNEQFF.

This clonotype was counted only a few times. This sequence joins TRBV27 and TRBJ1-5; no firm D call. CDR1 MNHEY and CDR2 SMNVEV come from the germline V gene (reference sequence). The CDR3 length is 18 residues. The V and J ends lost 3 bases and 0 bases respectively, with 18 bases between them. The CDR3 reads CASSFRASPVSSNQPQHF. The CDR3 DNA reads TGTGCCAGCAGTTTTCGGGCCTCACCCGTGTCTAGCAATCAGCCCCAGCATTTT.

Concerning this clonotype: Given a much more abundant clone one base away, this may be a read error. The chain links TRBV6-5 to TRBJ2-5, with unresolved D. The CDR3 extends over 15 amino acids. Looked up from germline, CDR1 is MNHEY and CDR2 is SVGAGI. For the CDR3, the DNA is TGTGCCAACAGTTACGTGTTAAGAACGACCGAGACCCAGTACTTC. This gives the protein CANSYVLRTTETQYF.

The rearrangement uses TRBV5-1 and TRBJ2-3; D is perhaps TRBD2 (5 bases). Germline loops: CDR1 SGHRS, CDR2 YFSETQ. The CDR3 totals 11 residues. V lost 7 bases and J 5 bases, leaving 8 bases between the germline ends. CDR3 DNA: TGCGCCAGCGGAGAGGGAGATACGCAGTATTTT. Amino acid sequence: CASGEGDTQYF.

This sequence joins TRBV29-1 and TRBJ1-1; unclear D gene. Trimming removed 5 bases from V and 0 bases from J, with 13 bases in between. This CDR3 contains 14 residues. CDR1 SQVTM and CDR2 ANQGSEA come from the germline V gene. This chain's CDR3 is CSVNGRTMNTEAFF. For the CDR3, the DNA is TGCAGCGTTAACGGGAGAACCATGAACACTGAAGCTTTCTTT.

This clonotype showed up just a few times. The V call is TRBV19, the J call TRBJ2-1, with 12 positions matching TRBD2. The J segment lost 8 bases and the V segment lost 5 bases, leaving 13 bases of the junction unmatched. CDR1 LNHDA and CDR2 SQIVND come from the germline V gene (reference sequence). This CDR3 contains 17 residues. CDR3 nucleotide sequence: TGTGCCAGTAGTCTTAAACCGGGACTAGCGGGTTTCGATGAGCAGTTCTTC. Translated, it gives CASSLKPGLAGFDEQFF.

This clonotype was seen more than once but under ten times. The CDR3 region is CASSVEQGAHEQYF. The CDR3 DNA is TGTGCCAGCAGCGTAGAACAGGGGGCACACGAGCAGTACTTC. The V and J genes are TRBV9 and TRBJ2-7, with 9 nucleotides matching TRBD1. Germline values: CDR1 SGDLS, CDR2 YYNGEE. This CDR3 spans 14 amino acids. V trimming: 0 bases; J trimming: 5 bases; junction bases outside the gene matches: 3.

This clonotype came up a few times. This chain uses TRBV2 with TRBJ2-7, with D possibly matching TRBD1 (7 bases). CDR3 size: 15 residues. Deletions cut 6 bases from V and 6 bases from J, with 21 bases between. Germline values: CDR1 SNHLY, CDR2 FYNNEI. CDR3 protein: CASSRQRTTGAEQYF. CDR3 bases: TGTGCCAGCAGCCGGCAACGGACTACAGGGGCCGAGCAGTACTTC.

This clonotype came up many times. The CDR3 protein is CASRATGSTEAFF. The CDR3 region has the DNA TGTGCCAGCAGGGCGACAGGTAGCACTGAAGCTTTCTTT. The chain couples TRBV6-1 to TRBJ1-1; tentative D call: TRBD1 (6 bases). V was trimmed by 6 bases and J by 4 bases, leaving 12 bases between them. CDR1 and CDR2 from the germline V gene are MNHNS and SASEGT. CDR3 length: 13 residues.

This clonotype was picked up many times. The gene calls are TRBV27 and TRBJ2-3, with 7 bases matching TRBD2. With V trimmed by 0 bases and J by 8 bases, 8 bases remained unmatched. From germline, CDR1 is MNHEY and CDR2 SMNVEV (reference sequence). The CDR3 is made up of 15 amino acids. In DNA form, the CDR3 reads TGTGCCAGCAGTTTATCGCTGCGGGAGAGGGCTACGCAGTATTTT. Translating it yields CASSLSLRERATQYF.

This clonotype has a handful of counts. This rearrangement joins TRBV3-1 to TRBJ2-7, with a tentative D call TRBD1 (6 bases). The V gene lost 4 bases and the J gene lost 4 bases, with 14 bases spanning the gap. Germline V gene lookup returns CDR1 LGHDT and CDR2 YNNKEL (reference sequence). The CDR3 sequence is 14 residues long. The CDR3 here is CASSRSSGEYEQYF. As DNA, the CDR3 is TGTGCCAGCAGCCGCTCGTCAGGGGAATACGAGCAGTACTTC.

In this sample, this clonotype turned up a few times. The V gene is TRBV12-3 or TRBV12-4, the J gene TRBJ1-2; 10 bases agree with TRBD1. CDR3 length: 17 amino acids. V was clipped by 0 bases and J by 4 bases; unmatched bases: 8. The CDR3 reads CASSLAGQGMAFYGYTF. CDR3 in DNA: TGTGCCAGCAGTTTAGCGGGACAGGGGATGGCCTTCTATGGCTACACCTTC.

This clonotype appeared a few times. The chain carries TRBV7-9 and TRBJ2-4; D might be TRBD1 (6 bases). V shed 5 bases and J shed 0 bases, with 17 bases lying between them. Germline CDR1 and CDR2: SEHNR and FQNEAQ (reference sequence). The length of the CDR3 is 17 residues. The DNA for the CDR3 is TGTGCCAGCAGCCCCGAAACCGGGACATTAGCCAAAAACATTCAGTACTTC. Its translation: CASSPETGTLAKNIQYF.

This clonotype was counted at least ten times. The gene calls are TRBV20-1 and TRBJ2-1; 7 positions agree with TRBD2. The CDR3 runs 16 residues. The V segment lost 0 bases and the J segment 8 bases; nucleotides outside the gene matches: 13. The germline V gene encodes CDR1 DFQATT and CDR2 SNEGSKA (reference sequence). The CDR3 protein is CSARDPWERGQHEQFF. In nucleotides, the CDR3 is TGCAGTGCTAGAGATCCGTGGGAGCGGGGTCAACATGAGCAGTTCTTC.

About this clonotype: A much bigger clone sits one base away, suggesting this may be a read error. J is TRBJ2-7 and V is TRBV30; D unclear. The V gene's germline CDR1 is GTSNPN and CDR2 SVGIG (reference sequence). With 4 bases removed from V and 1 base from J, the gap between germline ends came to 11 bases. This CDR3 contains 13 residues. CDR3 DNA: TGTGCCTGGAATGCCGTGCAATCCTACGAGCAGTACTTC. Residues: CAWNAVQSYEQYF.

In this sample, this clonotype turned up many times. The chain couples TRBV15 to TRBJ2-1; perhaps TRBD1 as D (6 bases). Germline assignment: CDR1 LNHNV and CDR2 YYDKDF (reference sequence). Trimming stripped 3 bases from V and 4 bases from J, with 13 bases between. The CDR3 has 15 amino acids. The CDR3 loop is CATSSQGQVYNEQFF. As DNA, the CDR3 is TGTGCCACCAGCAGCCAGGGACAAGTATACAATGAGCAGTTCTTC. Filled out from reference TRBV15 and TRBJ2-1, the complete variable domain reads DAMVIQNPRYQVTQFGKPVTLSCSQTLNHNVMYWYQQKSSQAPKLLFHYYDKDFNNEADTPDNFQSRRPNTSFCFLDIRSPGLGDTAMYLCATSSQGQVYNEQFFGPGTRLTVL.

This clonotype showed up many times. The V call is TRBV7-4, the J call TRBJ2-6; D may be TRBD2 (5 bases). This CDR3 region has 15 residues. Germline CDR1 reads SGHVT; CDR2 reads SQSDAQ. The germline V and J ends were trimmed by 3 bases and 4 bases, with 10 bases remaining between them. In nucleotides, the CDR3 is TGTGCCAGCAGCTTCCAGGCGGGCGGGGCCAACGTCCTGACTTTC. Protein product: CASSFQAGGANVLTF.

A few counts support this clonotype. The rearrangement uses TRBV7-8 and TRBJ1-5; no reliable D call. The CDR3 contains 16 residues. Germline CDR1 and CDR2: SGHVS and FQNEAQ. Deletions cut 5 bases from V and 1 base from J, with 15 bases between. This CDR3 reads CASSVGGRSSNQPQHF. In DNA form, the CDR3 reads TGTGCCAGCAGCGTGGGAGGACGCTCGAGCAATCAGCCCCAGCATTTT.

V gene TRBV25-1 combines with J gene TRBJ2-1, with 9 bases lining up with TRBD1. V gave up 10 bases and J gave up 4 bases; unmatched junction bases: 5. The V gene's germline CDR1 is MGHDK and CDR2 SYGVNS. This CDR3 comprises 13 residues. The CDR3: CATGTGSYNEQFF. The CDR3, as DNA: TGTGCCACCGGGACAGGGAGTTACAATGAGCAGTTCTTC. Complete variable domain (other parts from reference TRBV25-1 and TRBJ2-1): EADIYQTPRYLVIGTGKKITLECSQTMGHDKMYWYQQDPGMELHLIHYSYGVNSTEKGDLSSESTVSRIRTEHFPLTLESARPSHTSQYLCATGTGSYNEQFFGPGTRLTVL.

The gene calls are TRBV29-1 and TRBJ2-7, with a possible D match to TRBD2 (5 bases). V was shortened by 0 bases and J by 3 bases, with 15 bases between the two germline ends. Germline CDR1 and CDR2: SQVTM and ANQGSEA. The CDR3 has 15 amino acids. CDR3 bases: TGCAGCGTTGAAGATCTGAACGAGGGAAGCTACGAGCAGTACTTC. This translates into CSVEDLNEGSYEQYF.

This clonotype was counted ten times or more. The rearrangement uses TRBV29-1 and TRBJ1-5; D possibly corresponds to TRBD1 (6 bases). The CDR3 runs to 14 residues. V was trimmed by 4 bases and J by 0 bases, leaving 10 bases between them. In germline, CDR1 is SQVTM, CDR2 ANQGSEA. The CDR3 protein is CSVGGLGSNQPQHF. CDR3 bases: TGCAGCGTTGGGGGGCTTGGTAGCAATCAGCCCCAGCATTTT.

The chain links TRBV20-1 to TRBJ2-1, with 13 bases matching TRBD2. CDR1 is DFQATT, CDR2 SNEGSKA, per germline (reference sequence). The CDR3 consists of 15 residues. Trimming at V came to 6 bases and at J to 9 bases, leaving 11 bases not matched to a gene. The CDR3 DNA is TGCAGTGCAAACGAACTAGCGGGAGGGCCTGGTGAGCAGTTCTTC. Its protein is CSANELAGGPGEQFF.

This rearrangement joins TRBV19 to TRBJ1-5; the D gene is possibly TRBD1 (6 bases). The CDR3 has 15 residues. V lost 11 bases and J lost 7, with 24 bases in between. Germline CDR1 LNHDA, CDR2 SQIVND (reference sequence). The CDR3 here is CARYPGDGSYQPQHF. In nucleotides, the CDR3 is TGTGCCCGTTACCCAGGGGATGGATCGTACCAGCCCCAGCATTTT.

In this sample, this clonotype turned up many times. The CDR3 DNA reads as TGTGCCAGCAGTTACTCGTCCGGGTCGAATGAGCAGTTCTTC. Protein: CASSYSSGSNEQFF. The chain recombines TRBV6-6 with TRBJ2-1; D not certain. Germline lookup yields CDR1 MNHNY and CDR2 SVGAGI (reference sequence). Trimming cost V 0 bases and J 7 bases, with 10 bases left between them. This CDR3 is 14 amino acids long.

J is TRBJ1-6 and V is TRBV7-4; D is unclear. The length of the CDR3 is 16 residues. Germline CDR1 SGHVT, CDR2 SQSDAQ. The germline V and J ends were trimmed by 5 bases and 0 bases, with 11 bases remaining between them. This CDR3 reads CASSPTPSSYNSPLHF. The CDR3, as DNA: TGTGCCAGCAGCCCGACACCTAGCTCCTATAATTCACCCCTCCACTTT.

CDR3 coding DNA: TGTGCCAGCAGCCTTCTGACAGGGTCGACCACTGAAGCTTTCTTT. Its protein product is CASSLLTGSTTEAFF. V and J are TRBV5-4 and TRBJ1-1, with 7 bases identical to TRBD1. CDR1 SGHNT and CDR2 YYREEE come from the germline V gene (reference sequence). V was pared by 4 bases and J by 4 bases, with 10 bases of the junction left unmatched. The CDR3 runs 15 residues.